This T cell receptor beta chain was profiled in a study of cytomegalovirus exposure and HLA in healthy donors. PCR amplification relied on 60 Vbeta primers (plus 13 Jbeta primers). Sequenced by immunoSEQ multiplex PCR; TCRdb stores in-frame clones only, minus some. The table records 150,000 to 200,000 clones, roughly 84% of them present only once. Germline V lookup: CDR1 SGHRS, CDR2 YFSETQ. The CDR3 spans 15 residues. V shed 4 bases and J 7 bases; nucleotides not matched to a gene: 8. Concerning this clone itself: Its antigen is not known.

The study's findings and limits: The authors listed roughly 150 TCR beta chains as cytomegalovirus-associated.

This TCR derives from a man between 18 and 35 years old in good health and CMV-seronegative. The J gene is TRBJ1-6, the V gene TRBV5-1, with TRBD1 matching 7 bases. Sequencing was done on a sample of PBMCs. Here the CDR3 reads CASSRKDRTNSPLHF. The DNA of the CDR3 is TGCGCCAGCAGCCGGAAGGACAGGACCAATTCACCCCTCCACTTT.